The 9 T cell receptor beta chains reported below all come from one sample, sequenced in a study of blood T cell repertoires in COVID-19. Profiling relied on immunoSEQ multiplex PCR, and the TCRdb table lists in-frame clones only, not all of them. The table lists about 140,000 clones, 76% of them singletons, with more than 3.5% in the top ten. Material: peripheral blood. The receptor set was obtained from a woman older than 75 with active or convalescent COVID-19.

This clone was observed at least ten times. The V call is TRBV2, the J call TRBJ1-6; 7 bases agree with TRBD1. The CDR3 contains 13 residues. V lost 9 bases, J lost 7 bases, and 6 bases stayed unmatched. Germline lookup yields CDR1 SNHLY and CDR2 FYNNEI. The CDR3, as DNA: TGTGCCAGTGAGACAGGGAAAAATTCACCCCTCCACTTT. It codes for CASETGKNSPLHF.

The chain carries TRBV5-6 and TRBJ1-4; D remains ambiguous. The germline V gene has CDR1 SGHDT and CDR2 YYEEEE. V dropped 1 base and J dropped 4 bases, with 8 bases sitting between them. CDR3 length: 14 amino acids. The CDR3, as DNA: TGTGCCAGCAGCTTGCCCGGGGTTAATGAAAAACTGTTTTTT. It yields the protein CASSLPGVNEKLFF.

V gene TRBV6-4 combines with J gene TRBJ2-2; a possible D gene is TRBD1 (5 bases). V gave up 3 bases and J gave up 0 bases, with 8 bases separating them. This CDR3 region has 15 residues. Germline V gene sequence: CDR1 MRHNA, CDR2 SNTAGT. The CDR3 region is CASSEWGANTGELFF. In DNA form, the CDR3 reads TGTGCCAGCAGTGAATGGGGCGCGAACACCGGGGAGCTGTTTTTT.

This sequence joins TRBV5-1 and TRBJ2-7, with a weak D call TRBD1 (6 bases). The germline CDR1 and CDR2 sequences are SGHRS and YFSETQ. The CDR3 length is 18 residues. V was trimmed by 3 bases and J by 0 bases, leaving 22 bases between them. The CDR3 DNA reads as TGCGCCAGCAGCTCCCCGGAGAGAGGGGGAAAGGGCTCCTACGAGCAGTACTTC. Its translation is CASSSPERGGKGSYEQYF.

The chain employs TRBV19 and TRBJ2-3, with TRBD2 matching 8 bases. In germline, CDR1 is LNHDA, CDR2 SQIVND (reference sequence). The CDR3 is 15 residues long. V was pared by 6 bases and J by 4 bases, with 9 bases of the junction left unmatched. The CDR3 sequence is CASRLTSVAADTQYF. CDR3 bases: TGTGCCAGTAGATTGACTAGCGTAGCCGCAGATACGCAGTATTTT.

This sequence joins TRBV5-5 and TRBJ1-2; possible D gene TRBD1, 5 bases. Germline V gives CDR1 SGHKS, CDR2 YYEKEE (reference sequence). This CDR3 spans 13 amino acids. Trimming removed 4 bases from V and 4 bases from J, with 11 bases in between. CDR3 in amino acids: CASSIGDPYGYTF. In DNA, the CDR3 is TGTGCCAGCAGCATAGGGGATCCCTATGGCTACACCTTC.

This chain joins TRBV7-2 and TRBJ2-3; 7 bases agree with TRBD1. There are 15 residues in the CDR3. CDR1 and CDR2 from the germline V gene are SGHTA and FQGNSA. V gave up 7 bases and J gave up 6 bases; unmatched junction bases: 13. In nucleotides, the CDR3 is TGTGCCAGCACCCCGGGAAGACAGGGATTGGATACGCAGTATTTT. This encodes CASTPGRQGLDTQYF.

This clone was seen many times. The rearrangement uses TRBV12-2 and TRBJ1-5; TRBD1, as called in the table, went unchecked against the DNA. TRBV12-2 represents a pseudogene. The CDR3 sequence is 15 residues long. The CDR3 region has the DNA TGTGCAAGTCGCCCCGACATTGATAGCAATCAGCCCCAGCATTTT. Its translation is CASRPDIDSNQPQHF.

The rearrangement joins TRBV7-8 to TRBJ2-7; D is uncertain. The CDR3 is 13 amino acids. Germline CDR1 is SGHVS and CDR2 is FQNEAQ. V was pared by 1 base and J by 2 bases, with 6 bases between. The CDR3 DNA reads TGTGCCAGCAGCTTAGGCGAAACCTACGAGCAGTACTTC. Translation: CASSLGETYEQYF.